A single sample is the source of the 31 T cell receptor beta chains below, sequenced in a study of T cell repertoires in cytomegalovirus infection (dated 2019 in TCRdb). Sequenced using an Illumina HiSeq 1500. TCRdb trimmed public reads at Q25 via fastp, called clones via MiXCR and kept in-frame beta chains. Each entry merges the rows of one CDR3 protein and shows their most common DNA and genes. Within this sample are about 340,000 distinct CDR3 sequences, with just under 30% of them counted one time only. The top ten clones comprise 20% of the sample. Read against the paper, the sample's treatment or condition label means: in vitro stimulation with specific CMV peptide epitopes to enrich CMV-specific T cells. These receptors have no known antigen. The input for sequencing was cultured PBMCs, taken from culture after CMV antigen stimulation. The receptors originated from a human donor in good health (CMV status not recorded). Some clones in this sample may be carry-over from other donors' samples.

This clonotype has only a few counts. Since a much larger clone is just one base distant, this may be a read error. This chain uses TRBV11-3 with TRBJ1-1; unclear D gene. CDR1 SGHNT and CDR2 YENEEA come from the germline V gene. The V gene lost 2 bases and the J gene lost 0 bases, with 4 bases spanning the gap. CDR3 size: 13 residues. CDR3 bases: TGTGCCAGCAGCTTATACATGAACACTGAAGCTTTCTTT. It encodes CASSLYMNTEAFF.

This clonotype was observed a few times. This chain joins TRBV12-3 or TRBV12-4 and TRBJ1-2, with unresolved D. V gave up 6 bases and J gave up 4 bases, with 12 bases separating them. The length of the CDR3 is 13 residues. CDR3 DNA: TGTGCCAGCAGATCCGACTGGATCTATGGCTACACCTTC. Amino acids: CASRSDWIYGYTF.

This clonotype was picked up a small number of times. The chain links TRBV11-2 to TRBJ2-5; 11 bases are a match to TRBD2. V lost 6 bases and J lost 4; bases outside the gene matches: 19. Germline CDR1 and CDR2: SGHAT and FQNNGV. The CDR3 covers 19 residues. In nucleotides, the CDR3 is TGTGCCAGCAGGCCCCCGGGACTAGCGGCCCTCCCGGGTAGAGAGACCCAGTACTTC. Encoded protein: CASRPPGLAALPGRETQYF.

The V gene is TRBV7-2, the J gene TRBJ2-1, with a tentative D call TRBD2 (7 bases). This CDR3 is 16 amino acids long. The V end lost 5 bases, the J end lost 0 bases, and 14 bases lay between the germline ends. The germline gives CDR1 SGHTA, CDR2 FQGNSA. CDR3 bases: TGTGCCAGCAGCCTCTCTAGGGGGGGCTCCTACAATGAGCAGTTCTTC. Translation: CASSLSRGGSYNEQFF. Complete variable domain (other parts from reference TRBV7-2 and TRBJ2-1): GAGVSQSPSNKVTEKGKDVELRCDPISGHTALYWYRQSLGQGLEFLIYFQGNSAPDKSGLPSDRFSAERTGGSVSTLTIQRTQQEDSAVYLCASSLSRGGSYNEQFFGPGTRLTVL.

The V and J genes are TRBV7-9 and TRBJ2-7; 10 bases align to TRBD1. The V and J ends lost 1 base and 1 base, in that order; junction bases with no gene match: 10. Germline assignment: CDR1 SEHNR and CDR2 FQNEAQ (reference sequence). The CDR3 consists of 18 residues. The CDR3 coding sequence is TGTGCCAGCAGCTTAGACGTGACAGGGGGCGAGTGGTCCTACGAGCAGTACTTC. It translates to CASSLDVTGGEWSYEQYF.

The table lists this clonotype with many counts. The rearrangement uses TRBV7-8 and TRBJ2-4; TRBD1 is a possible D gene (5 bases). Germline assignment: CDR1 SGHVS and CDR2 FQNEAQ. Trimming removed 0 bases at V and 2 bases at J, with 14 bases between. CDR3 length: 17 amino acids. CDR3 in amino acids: CASSLAAPQGTKNIQYF. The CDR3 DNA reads TGTGCCAGCAGCTTAGCCGCCCCCCAGGGAACCAAAAACATTCAGTACTTC.

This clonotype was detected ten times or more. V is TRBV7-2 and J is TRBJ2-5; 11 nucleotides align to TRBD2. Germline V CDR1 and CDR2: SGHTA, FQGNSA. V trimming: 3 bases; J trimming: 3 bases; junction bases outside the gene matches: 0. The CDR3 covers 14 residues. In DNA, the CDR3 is TGTGCCAGCAGCTTGGGACTAGCGGAAGAGACCCAGTACTTC. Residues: CASSLGLAEETQYF.

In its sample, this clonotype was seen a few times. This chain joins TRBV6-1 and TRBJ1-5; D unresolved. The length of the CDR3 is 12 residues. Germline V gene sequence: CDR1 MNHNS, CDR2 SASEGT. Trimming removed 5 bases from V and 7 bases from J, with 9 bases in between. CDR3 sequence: CASSTVAQPQHF. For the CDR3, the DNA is TGTGCCAGCAGTACGGTGGCCCAGCCCCAGCATTTT.

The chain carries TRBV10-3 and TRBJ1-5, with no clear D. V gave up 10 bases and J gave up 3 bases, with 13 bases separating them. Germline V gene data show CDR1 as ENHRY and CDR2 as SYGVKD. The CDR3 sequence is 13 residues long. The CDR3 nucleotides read TGTGCCAGCACTGGACGGTTCAATCAGCCCCAGCATTTT. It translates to CASTGRFNQPQHF.

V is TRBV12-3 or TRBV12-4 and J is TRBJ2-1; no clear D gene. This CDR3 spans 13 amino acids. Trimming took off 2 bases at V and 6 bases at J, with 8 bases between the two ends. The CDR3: CASSLSSFNEQFF. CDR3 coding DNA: TGTGCCAGCAGTTTATCCAGCTTCAATGAGCAGTTCTTC.

The CDR3 bases are TGTGCCAGCAGCTTAGCGCGGGGACTAGCGGGTCCCCGAGGGGAGACCCAGTACTTC. The encoded protein is CASSLARGLAGPRGETQYF. The chain employs TRBV7-6 and TRBJ2-5, with 12 nucleotides matching TRBD2. CDR1 is SGHVS and CDR2 is FNYEAQ in the germline V gene. Trimming removed 0 bases from V and 5 bases from J; junction bases left unmatched: 13. CDR3 size: 19 residues.

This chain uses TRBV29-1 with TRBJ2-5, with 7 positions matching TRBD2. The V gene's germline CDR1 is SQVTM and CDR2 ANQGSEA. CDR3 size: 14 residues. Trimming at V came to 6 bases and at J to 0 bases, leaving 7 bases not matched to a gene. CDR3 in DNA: TGCAGCGTCTCAGCGGGGACCTACCAAGAGACCCAGTACTTC. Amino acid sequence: CSVSAGTYQETQYF.

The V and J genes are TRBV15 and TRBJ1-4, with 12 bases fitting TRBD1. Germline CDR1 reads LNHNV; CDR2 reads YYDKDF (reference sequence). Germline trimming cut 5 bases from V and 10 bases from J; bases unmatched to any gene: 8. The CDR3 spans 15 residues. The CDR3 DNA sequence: TGTGCCACCAGCCCCAACCGGGACAGGGGGCGAAAACTGTTTTTT. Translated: CATSPNRDRGRKLFF.

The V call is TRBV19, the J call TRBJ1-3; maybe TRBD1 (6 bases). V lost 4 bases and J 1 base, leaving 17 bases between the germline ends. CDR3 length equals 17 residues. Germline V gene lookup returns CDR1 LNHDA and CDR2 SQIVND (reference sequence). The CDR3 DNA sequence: TGTGCCAGTAGTAAATACAGGGCCCAGGGATCTGGAAACACCATATATTTT. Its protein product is CASSKYRAQGSGNTIYF.

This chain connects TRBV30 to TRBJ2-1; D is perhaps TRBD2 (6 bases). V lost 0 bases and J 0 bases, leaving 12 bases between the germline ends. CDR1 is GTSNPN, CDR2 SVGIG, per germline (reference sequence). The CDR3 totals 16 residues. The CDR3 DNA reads TGTGCCTGGAGTGTAAAGGGACTCAGCTCCTACAATGAGCAGTTCTTC. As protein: CAWSVKGLSSYNEQFF.

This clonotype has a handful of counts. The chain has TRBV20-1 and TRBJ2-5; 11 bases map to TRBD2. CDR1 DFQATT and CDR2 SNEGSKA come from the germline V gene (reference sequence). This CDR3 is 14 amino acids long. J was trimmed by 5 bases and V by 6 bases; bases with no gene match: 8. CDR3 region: CSARLAGQPETQYF. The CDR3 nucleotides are TGCAGTGCAAGACTAGCGGGACAACCTGAGACCCAGTACTTC.

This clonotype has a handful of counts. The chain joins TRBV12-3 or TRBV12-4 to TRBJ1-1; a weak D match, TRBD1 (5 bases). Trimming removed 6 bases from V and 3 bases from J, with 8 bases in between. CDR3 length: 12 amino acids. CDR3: CASSGGDTEAFF. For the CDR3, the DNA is TGTGCCAGCAGCGGGGGGGACACTGAAGCTTTCTTT.

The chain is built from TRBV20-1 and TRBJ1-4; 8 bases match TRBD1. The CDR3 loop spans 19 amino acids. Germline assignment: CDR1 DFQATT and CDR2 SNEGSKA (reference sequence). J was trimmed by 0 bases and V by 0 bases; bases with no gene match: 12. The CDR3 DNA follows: TGCAGTGCTAGAGACGTTCTAGGACAGGGAGTTGCAACTAATGAAAAACTGTTTTTT. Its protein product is CSARDVLGQGVATNEKLFF.

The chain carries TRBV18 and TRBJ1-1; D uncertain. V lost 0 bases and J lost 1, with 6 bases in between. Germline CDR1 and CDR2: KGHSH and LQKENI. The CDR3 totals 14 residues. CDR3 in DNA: TGTGCCAGCTCACCACCAGCGTCGAACACTGAAGCTTTCTTT. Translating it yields CASSPPASNTEAFF.

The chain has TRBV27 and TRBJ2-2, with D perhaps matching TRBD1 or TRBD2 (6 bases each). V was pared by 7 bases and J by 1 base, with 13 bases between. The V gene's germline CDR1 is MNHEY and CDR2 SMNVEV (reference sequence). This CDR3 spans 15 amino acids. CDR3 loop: CASNGGRMNTGELFF. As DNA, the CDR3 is TGTGCCAGCAATGGGGGGCGTATGAACACCGGGGAGCTGTTTTTT.

CDR3 residues: CASSLFRLAGYTDTQYF. CDR3 DNA: TGTGCCAGCAGTTTATTTCGGCTAGCGGGGTACACAGATACGCAGTATTTT. The V gene is TRBV28, the J gene TRBJ2-3; 9 nucleotides align to TRBD2. Trimming cost V 1 base and J 2 bases; bases outside gene matches: 7. The CDR3 covers 17 residues. Looked up from germline, CDR1 is MDHEN and CDR2 is SYDVKM.

The CDR3: CASSPGQGGGEKLFF. CDR3 nucleotides: TGTGCCAGCAGCCCAGGACAGGGCGGGGGTGAAAAACTGTTTTTT. The V gene is TRBV7-4, the J gene TRBJ1-4, with 8 positions matching TRBD1. Germline values: CDR1 SGHVT, CDR2 SQSDAQ. This CDR3 region has 15 residues. V gave up 5 bases and J gave up 7 bases; unmatched junction bases: 9.

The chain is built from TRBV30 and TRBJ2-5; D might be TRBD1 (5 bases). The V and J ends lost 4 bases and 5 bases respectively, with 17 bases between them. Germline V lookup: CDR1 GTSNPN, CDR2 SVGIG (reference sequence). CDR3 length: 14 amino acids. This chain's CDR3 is CAWMLGRGAETQYF. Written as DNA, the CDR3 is TGTGCCTGGATGTTGGGCCGTGGGGCGGAGACCCAGTACTTC.

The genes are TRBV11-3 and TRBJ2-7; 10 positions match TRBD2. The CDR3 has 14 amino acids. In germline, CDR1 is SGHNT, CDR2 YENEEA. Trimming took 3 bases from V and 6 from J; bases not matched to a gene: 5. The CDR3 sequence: CASSFTSGTTEQYF. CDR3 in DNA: TGTGCCAGCAGCTTCACTAGCGGGACTACCGAGCAGTACTTC.

CDR3 nucleotides: TGTGCCAGCAGCTGGATGGACGGAGATCCTCGCAATCAGCCCCAGCATTTT. Protein: CASSWMDGDPRNQPQHF. The chain uses TRBV11-1 and TRBJ1-5, with D unresolved. The length of the CDR3 is 17 residues. CDR1 and CDR2 (germline): SGHAT, FQDESV (reference sequence). V was shortened by 4 bases and J by 2 bases, with 18 bases between the two germline ends.

The CDR3 region is CASSEGEGPKAFF. In DNA form, the CDR3 reads TGTGCCAGCAGTGAAGGGGAGGGTCCTAAAGCTTTCTTT. This chain connects TRBV2 to TRBJ1-1; no reliable D call. The CDR3 consists of 13 residues. Germline lookup yields CDR1 SNHLY and CDR2 FYNNEI. Trimming pared 1 base from V and 9 bases from J, leaving 12 bases between.

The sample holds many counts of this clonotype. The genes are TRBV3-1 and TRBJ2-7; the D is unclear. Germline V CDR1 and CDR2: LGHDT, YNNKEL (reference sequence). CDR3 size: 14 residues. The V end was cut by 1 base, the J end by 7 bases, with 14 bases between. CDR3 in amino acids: CASSQGHSRREQYF. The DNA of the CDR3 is TGTGCCAGCAGCCAAGGGCACTCCCGAAGGGAGCAGTACTTC.

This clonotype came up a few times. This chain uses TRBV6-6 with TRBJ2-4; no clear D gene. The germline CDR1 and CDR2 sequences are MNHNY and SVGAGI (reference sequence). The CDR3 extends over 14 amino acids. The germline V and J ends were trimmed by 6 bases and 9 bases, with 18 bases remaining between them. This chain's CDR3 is CASSFDPGYTIQYF. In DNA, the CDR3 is TGTGCCAGCAGCTTTGACCCAGGATATACCATTCAGTACTTC.

This chain's CDR3 is CASSRGGGRRDQPQHF. DNA of the CDR3: TGTGCCAGCAGCCGAGGAGGAGGGAGAAGGGATCAGCCCCAGCATTTT. The genes are TRBV6-1 and TRBJ1-5; D gene uncertain. CDR1 is MNHNS and CDR2 is SASEGT in the germline V gene. The CDR3 covers 16 residues. The V and J ends lost 6 bases and 5 bases respectively, with 20 bases between them.

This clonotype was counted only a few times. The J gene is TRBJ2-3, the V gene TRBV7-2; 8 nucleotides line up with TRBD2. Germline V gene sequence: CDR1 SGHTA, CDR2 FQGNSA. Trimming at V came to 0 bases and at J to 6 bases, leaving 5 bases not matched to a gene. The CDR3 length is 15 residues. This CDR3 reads CASSLAGTSGDTQYF. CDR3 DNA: TGTGCCAGCAGCTTAGCTGGGACTAGTGGCGATACGCAGTATTTT.

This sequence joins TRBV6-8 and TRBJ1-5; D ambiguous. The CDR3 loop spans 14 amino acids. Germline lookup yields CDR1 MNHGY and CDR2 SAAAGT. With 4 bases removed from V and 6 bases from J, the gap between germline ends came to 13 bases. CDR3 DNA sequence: TGTGCCAGCAGTTTGTCCGGTTCCACTCAGCCCCAGCATTTT. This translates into CASSLSGSTQPQHF.